Presented here are 32 T cell receptor beta chains from one specimen sequenced in a study of blood T cells in healthy people across ages (dated by TCRdb to 2015 to 2017). Library preparation was by 5' RACE. This sample was sequenced with an Illumina HiSeq 2500. A second 7 to 11 cycle PCR used a sample-barcoded 5' primer and a J-beta primer mix. Through fastp at Q25 and MiXCR, TCRdb rebuilt clones from the public reads, retaining in-frame beta chains. Each CDR3 protein appears once, grouped with its most common genes and DNA. The sample profile shows 700,000 to 800,000 distinct CDR3 sequences; approximately 39% of them were found once. 20% to 25% of the sample is in the top ten clones. Sample: blood. The origin of the receptors is a woman aged 55-70 years in good health.

V and J are TRBV7-2 and TRBJ2-7; possible D gene TRBD1, 5 bases. CDR3 size: 14 residues. Trimming took 5 bases from V and 9 from J, leaving 20 bases between them. The V gene's germline CDR1 is SGHTA and CDR2 FQGNSA. This CDR3 is CASSAHLVQGRQYF. The CDR3 DNA follows: TGTGCCAGCAGCGCCCACTTGGTTCAGGGCCGGCAGTACTTC.

This clonotype has a handful of counts. J is TRBJ2-1 and V is TRBV7-2; either TRBD1 or TRBD2 may fit D (5 bases each). Deletions cut 3 bases from V and 5 bases from J, with 20 bases between. CDR1 and CDR2 from the germline V gene are SGHTA and FQGNSA. The CDR3 contains 17 residues. The CDR3 loop reads CASSFTPARDPHNEQFF. The CDR3 DNA follows: TGTGCCAGCAGCTTTACGCCCGCCCGGGACCCTCACAATGAGCAGTTCTTC.

The gene calls are TRBV27 and TRBJ2-2; maybe TRBD1 (5 bases). This CDR3 contains 12 residues. Per the germline V gene, CDR1 is MNHEY and CDR2 is SMNVEV (reference sequence). V lost 7 bases to trimming and J lost 6 bases, with 9 bases between them. CDR3 amino acids: CASNQGAGELFF. The CDR3 DNA is TGTGCCAGCAACCAAGGGGCCGGGGAGCTGTTTTTT.

V gene TRBV27 combines with J gene TRBJ2-1, with 8 bases fitting TRBD2. CDR1 and CDR2 (germline): MNHEY, SMNVEV (reference sequence). Unmatched junction bases numbered 5, after V lost 3 bases and J lost 4 bases. The CDR3 runs to 15 residues. Written as DNA, the CDR3 is TGTGCCAGCAGTTTTGACCTAGCGGGTTACAATGAGCAGTTCTTC. Translating it yields CASSFDLAGYNEQFF.

This chain links TRBV6-5 with TRBJ1-4; D unresolved. Germline lookup yields CDR1 MNHEY and CDR2 SVGAGI. CDR3 length: 14 residues. V shed 8 bases and J shed 8 bases, with 18 bases lying between them. The CDR3 sequence is CASGPEAGREKLFF. CDR3 nucleotides: TGTGCCAGCGGCCCCGAGGCAGGACGCGAAAAACTGTTTTTT.

The CDR3 spells CASSLDGSAYEQYF. In DNA, the CDR3 is TGTGCCAGCAGTTTAGACGGGAGTGCGTACGAGCAGTACTTC. This sequence joins TRBV27 and TRBJ2-7; D perhaps matches TRBD2 (6 bases). The CDR3 is 14 residues long. V lost 2 bases and J lost 4, with 12 bases in between. The V gene's germline CDR1 is MNHEY and CDR2 SMNVEV (reference sequence).

V usage is TRBV30 and J usage is TRBJ1-5; TRBD1 aligns across 10 bases. Germline CDR1 and CDR2: GTSNPN and SVGIG (reference sequence). This CDR3 has 17 amino acids. V shed 2 bases and J 2 bases; nucleotides not matched to a gene: 9. CDR3 in amino acids: CAWSRDRGEIGNQPQHF. The CDR3 nucleotides are TGTGCCTGGAGTCGGGACAGGGGAGAAATCGGCAATCAGCCCCAGCATTTT.

This rearrangement joins TRBV5-1 to TRBJ2-2; D uncertain. The CDR3 consists of 12 residues. Germline CDR1 SGHRS, CDR2 YFSETQ. Trimming cost V 4 bases and J 8 bases, with 9 bases left between them. The CDR3 protein is CASSPNLGELFF. As DNA, the CDR3 is TGCGCCAGCAGCCCTAACTTGGGGGAGCTGTTTTTT.

The chain has TRBV20-1 and TRBJ2-3, with D possibly TRBD2 on 6 matching bases. From germline, CDR1 is DFQATT and CDR2 SNEGSKA (reference sequence). This CDR3 spans 15 amino acids. With 0 bases removed from V and 3 bases from J, the gap between germline ends came to 13 bases. This CDR3 is CSARDIREDTDTQYF. CDR3 DNA: TGCAGTGCTAGAGATATAAGGGAGGATACAGATACGCAGTATTTT.

This chain joins TRBV7-2 and TRBJ2-1; D gene ambiguous. Germline lookup yields CDR1 SGHTA and CDR2 FQGNSA. The ends were cut back, 5 bases at V and 5 bases at J, with 10 bases in the middle. The CDR3 is made up of 13 amino acids. As DNA, the CDR3 is TGTGCCAGCAGCGTATTTCCGAACAATGAGCAGTTCTTC. This gives the protein CASSVFPNNEQFF.

The rearrangement joins TRBV6-1 to TRBJ2-3, with TRBD1 matching 7 bases. The CDR3 is made up of 16 amino acids. The trim removed 4 bases at V and 2 bases at J, leaving 9 bases unmatched. CDR1 is MNHNS and CDR2 is SASEGT in the germline V gene. CDR3 nucleotide sequence: TGTGCCAGCAGTGTACCGGGACAGACCCACACAGATACGCAGTATTTT. Translation gives CASSVPGQTHTDTQYF.

This clonotype was picked up many times. A junction end diverges from the germline sequence, so it may reflect a read error. The rearrangement joins TRBV4-3 to TRBJ2-7; D is possibly TRBD2 (5 bases). Germline V gives CDR1 LGHNA, CDR2 YSLEER. The CDR3 consists of 13 residues. The chain's CDR3 is CASSLGSSYEQYF. CDR3 nucleotide sequence: TGTGCCAGCAGTTTGGGGAGTTCCTACGAGCAGTACTTC.

The chain uses TRBV5-5 and TRBJ2-1; 10 bases align to TRBD1. Germline values: CDR1 SGHKS, CDR2 YYEKEE (reference sequence). The trim removed 4 bases at V and 14 bases at J, leaving 3 bases unmatched. The CDR3 runs 11 residues. The CDR3: CASSLTGGEFF. DNA of the CDR3: TGTGCCAGCAGCCTGACAGGGGGCGAGTTCTTC. Based on the CDR3 plus reference TRBV5-5 and TRBJ2-1, the full variable domain is DAGVTQSPTHLIKTRGQQVTLRCSPISGHKSVSWYQQVLGQGPQFIFQYYEKEERGRGNFPDRFSARQFPNYSSELNVNALLLGDSALYLCASSLTGGEFFGPGTRLTVL.

There are many counts of this clonotype. This sequence joins TRBV6-2 or TRBV6-3 and TRBJ2-4, with TRBD1 matching over 10 bases. The germline gives CDR1 MNHEY, CDR2 SVGEGT. The V and J ends lost 6 bases and 3 bases, in that order; junction bases with no gene match: 8. The CDR3 length is 16 residues. The CDR3 loop reads CASSKPRDRGKNIQYF. The CDR3 region has the DNA TGTGCCAGCAGCAAACCCAGGGACAGGGGCAAAAACATTCAGTACTTC.

This clonotype was recorded only once. A much larger clonotype is one base distant, so this may be a read error. This chain joins TRBV25-1 and TRBJ2-6; 8 positions match TRBD1. Per germline, CDR1 MGHDK and CDR2 SYGVNS. CDR3 length: 15 residues. This CDR3 reads CTSSVQGAGANVLTF. The CDR3 DNA follows: TGTACCAGCAGTGTACAGGGGGCTGGGGCCAACGTCCTGACTTTC.

This clonotype has only a few counts. This chain connects TRBV20-1 to TRBJ2-7; 7 bases agree with TRBD1. The length of the CDR3 is 14 residues. Germline lookup yields CDR1 DFQATT and CDR2 SNEGSKA (reference sequence). J was trimmed by 3 bases and V by 6 bases; bases with no gene match: 11. The chain's CDR3 is CSARTGTVDYEQYF. The CDR3 DNA is TGCAGTGCCAGGACCGGGACAGTCGACTACGAGCAGTACTTC.

The chain combines TRBV5-1 with TRBJ2-7, with 7 nucleotides matching TRBD2. The CDR3 covers 15 residues. From germline, CDR1 is SGHRS and CDR2 YFSETQ. V gave up 2 bases and J gave up 2 bases; unmatched junction bases: 7. CDR3 sequence (DNA): TGCGCCAGCAGCTTTCGGGCTAGCGGTACCTACGAGCAGTACTTC. This codes for CASSFRASGTYEQYF.

The chain couples TRBV29-1 to TRBJ1-4; D possibly corresponds to TRBD1 (6 bases). The germline gives CDR1 SQVTM, CDR2 ANQGSEA. Trimming pared 7 bases from V and 5 bases from J, leaving 14 bases between. The CDR3 covers 13 residues. CDR3 in amino acids: CSAAGGANEKLFF. CDR3 nucleotide sequence: TGCAGCGCCGCGGGGGGGGCGAATGAAAAACTGTTTTTT.

Points on this clonotype: The junction departs from germline at one end; a sequencing error may be responsible. The chain links TRBV20-1 to TRBJ2-1, with 12 positions matching TRBD2. Germline loops: CDR1 DFQATT, CDR2 SNEGSKA (reference sequence). The CDR3 runs 12 residues. In DNA, the CDR3 is TGCAGTTCTAGCGGGGGGGCCTACGAGCAGTTCTTC. Translation: CSSSGGAYEQFF.

Concerning this clonotype: A much larger clone sits a single nucleotide away, making a read error possible. The chain joins TRBV27 to TRBJ2-7, with 10 bases fitting TRBD1. This CDR3 comprises 15 residues. The V gene's germline CDR1 is MNHEY and CDR2 SMNVEV (reference sequence). V shed 7 bases and J 4 bases; nucleotides not matched to a gene: 10. This CDR3 is CASTRKTGGLYEQYF. The CDR3 DNA sequence: TGTGCCAGCACTAGGAAGACAGGGGGCTTGTACGAGCAGTACTTC.

V is TRBV5-1 and J is TRBJ2-7; 7 positions agree with TRBD2. Losses at the gene ends were 1 base for V and 7 bases for J; bases not matched to a gene: 11. There are 15 residues in the CDR3. Germline lookup yields CDR1 SGHRS and CDR2 YFSETQ. CDR3 nucleotides: TGCGCCAGCAGCTTGCCTCAGCGGGAAAGTGGGGAGCAGTACTTC. Encoded protein: CASSLPQRESGEQYF.

The rearrangement joins TRBV5-4 to TRBJ2-5; 12 nucleotides align to TRBD2. Germline values: CDR1 SGHNT, CDR2 YYREEE (reference sequence). Germline trimming cut 0 bases from V and 11 bases from J; bases unmatched to any gene: 11. The length of the CDR3 is 16 residues. The CDR3 DNA reads as TGTGCCAGCAGCTTGGGGCTAGCGGGGGGGCTTGGTGAGCAGTACTTC. It yields the protein CASSLGLAGGLGEQYF.

The chain couples TRBV4-1 to TRBJ1-2, with TRBD1 identical over 7 bases. The ends lost 11 bases at V and 3 bases at J; junction bases unmatched: 9. This CDR3 is built from 13 residues. Germline loops: CDR1 MGHRA, CDR2 YSYEKL. This CDR3 reads CARPQGKDYGYTF. CDR3 DNA: TGCGCCCGCCCACAGGGGAAGGACTATGGCTACACCTTC.

V usage is TRBV9 and J usage is TRBJ2-4; 10 bases agree with TRBD2. The J call is in doubt because the DNA end fits TRBJ2-5 better. Germline V gene data show CDR1 as SGDLS and CDR2 as YYNGEE. The CDR3 is 16 residues long. The DNA of the CDR3 is TGTGCCAGCAGCGCTCATAGCGGGAGGTATCAAGAGACCCAGTACTTC. Translating it yields CASSAHSGRYQETQYF.

The chain links TRBV5-6 to TRBJ1-1; the D is unclear. The CDR3 is 14 amino acids. CDR1 SGHDT and CDR2 YYEEEE come from the germline V gene. Trimming left V 2 bases short and J 1 base short, with 9 bases between. The CDR3 spells CASSLKIRNTEAFF. The CDR3 coding sequence is TGTGCCAGCAGCTTAAAGATCCGGAACACTGAAGCTTTCTTT.

This clonotype was counted only a few times. This chain connects TRBV25-1 to TRBJ1-1; D uncertain. Germline V gives CDR1 MGHDK, CDR2 SYGVNS. V was trimmed by 7 bases and J by 0 bases, leaving 12 bases between them. The CDR3 runs 14 residues. The CDR3 reads CASTPGGMNTEAFF. As DNA, the CDR3 is TGTGCCAGCACCCCCGGAGGGATGAACACTGAAGCTTTCTTT.

This clonotype appeared a few times. This chain joins TRBV11-2 and TRBJ1-2; TRBD1 matches 11 bases. The CDR3 extends over 17 amino acids. Germline CDR1 SGHAT, CDR2 FQNNGV. The V segment lost 5 bases and the J segment 3 bases; nucleotides outside the gene matches: 11. The CDR3 sequence: CASSHSSPGQGDYGYTF. As DNA, the CDR3 is TGTGCCAGCAGCCACAGTAGTCCGGGACAGGGGGACTATGGCTACACCTTC.

The V call is TRBV28, the J call TRBJ1-2, with D possibly TRBD1 on 5 matching bases. Germline CDR1 is MDHEN and CDR2 is SYDVKM. The germline V and J ends were trimmed by 4 bases and 2 bases, with 8 bases remaining between them. The CDR3 is 13 amino acids. This CDR3 is CASSWRGNYGYTF. CDR3 nucleotide sequence: TGTGCCAGCAGTTGGAGGGGAAACTATGGCTACACCTTC.

The chain employs TRBV10-3 and TRBJ2-3; tentatively, D is TRBD1 (5 bases). The germline gives CDR1 ENHRY, CDR2 SYGVKD. The length of the CDR3 is 15 residues. V was trimmed by 5 bases and J by 0 bases, leaving 12 bases between them. In DNA form, the CDR3 reads TGTGCCATCAGTCCAGACAGCATTAGCACAGATACGCAGTATTTT. Translated: CAISPDSISTDTQYF.

The chain carries TRBV30 and TRBJ1-1; no clear D gene. The ends were cut back, 2 bases at V and 1 base at J, with 2 bases in the middle. The CDR3 spans 11 residues. CDR1 is GTSNPN and CDR2 is SVGIG in the germline V gene (reference sequence). CDR3 protein: CAWSKNTEAFF. CDR3 bases: TGTGCCTGGAGTAAGAACACTGAAGCTTTCTTT.

This chain links TRBV7-9 with TRBJ2-3; a possible D gene is TRBD2 (5 bases). Germline V CDR1 and CDR2: SEHNR, FQNEAQ (reference sequence). V lost 6 bases, J lost 0 bases, and 22 bases lay in between. This CDR3 comprises 18 residues. The CDR3 spells CASSIAEVLAISTDTQYF. CDR3 nucleotides: TGTGCCAGCAGTATAGCTGAAGTTCTAGCTATTAGCACAGATACGCAGTATTTT.

This rearrangement joins TRBV7-6 to TRBJ2-7; D unresolved. V lost 5 bases, J lost 6 bases, and 11 bases lay in between. CDR1 is SGHVS and CDR2 is FNYEAQ in the germline V gene. The CDR3 covers 12 residues. This chain's CDR3 is CASSLLGVEQYF. As DNA, the CDR3 is TGTGCCAGCAGCCTCCTCGGCGTCGAGCAGTACTTC.